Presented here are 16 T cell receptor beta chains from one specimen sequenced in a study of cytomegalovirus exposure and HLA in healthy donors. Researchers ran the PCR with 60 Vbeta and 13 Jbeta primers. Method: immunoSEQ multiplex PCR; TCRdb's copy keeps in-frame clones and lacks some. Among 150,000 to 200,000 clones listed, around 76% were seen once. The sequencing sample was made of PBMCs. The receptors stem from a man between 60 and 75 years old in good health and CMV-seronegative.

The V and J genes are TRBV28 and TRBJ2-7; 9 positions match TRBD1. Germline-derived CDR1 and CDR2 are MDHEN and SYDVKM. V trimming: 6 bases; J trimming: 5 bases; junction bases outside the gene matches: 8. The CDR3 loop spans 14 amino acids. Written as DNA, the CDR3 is TGTGCCAGCAGCGTACAGGGGGCAAGGGACGAGCAGTACTTC. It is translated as CASSVQGARDEQYF.

The chain's CDR3 is CASSESRTPNYGYTF. The CDR3 DNA follows: TGCGCCAGCAGTGAGTCGAGGACACCGAACTATGGCTACACCTTC. This rearrangement joins TRBV10-2 to TRBJ1-2; possible D gene TRBD1, 5 bases. Deletions cut 0 bases from V and 2 bases from J, with 10 bases between. Per germline, CDR1 WSHSY and CDR2 SAAADI. CDR3 length: 15 amino acids.

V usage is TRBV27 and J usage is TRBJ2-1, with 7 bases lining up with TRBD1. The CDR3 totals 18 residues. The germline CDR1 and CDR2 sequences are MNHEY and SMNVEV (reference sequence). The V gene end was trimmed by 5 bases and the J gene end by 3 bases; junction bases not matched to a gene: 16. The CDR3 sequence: CASSTSLAWDSHYNEQFF. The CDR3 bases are TGTGCCAGCAGTACAAGTTTGGCTTGGGACAGTCACTACAATGAGCAGTTCTTC.

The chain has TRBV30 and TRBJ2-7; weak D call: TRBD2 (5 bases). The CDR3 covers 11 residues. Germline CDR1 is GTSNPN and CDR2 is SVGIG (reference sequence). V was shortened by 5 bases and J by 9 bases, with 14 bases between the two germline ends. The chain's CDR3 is CAWGLAPAQYF. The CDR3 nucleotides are TGTGCCTGGGGCTTAGCGCCGGCGCAGTACTTC.

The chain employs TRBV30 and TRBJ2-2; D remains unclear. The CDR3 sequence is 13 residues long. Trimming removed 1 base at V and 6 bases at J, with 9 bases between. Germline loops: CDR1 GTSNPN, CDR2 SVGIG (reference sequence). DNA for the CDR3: TGTGCCTGGAGTGGTTATACGGCCGGGGAGCTGTTTTTT. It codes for CAWSGYTAGELFF.

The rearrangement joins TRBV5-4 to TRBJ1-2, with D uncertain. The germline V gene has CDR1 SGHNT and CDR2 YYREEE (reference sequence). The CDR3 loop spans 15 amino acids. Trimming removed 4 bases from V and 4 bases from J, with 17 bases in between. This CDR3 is CASSQMGLLFYGYTF. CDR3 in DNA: TGTGCCAGCAGCCAAATGGGCCTCCTTTTCTATGGCTACACCTTC.

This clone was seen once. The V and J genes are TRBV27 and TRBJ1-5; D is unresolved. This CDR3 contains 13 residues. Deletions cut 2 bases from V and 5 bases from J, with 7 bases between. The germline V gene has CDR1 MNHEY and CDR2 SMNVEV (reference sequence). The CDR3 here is CASSLRAYQPQHF. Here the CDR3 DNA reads TGTGCCAGCAGTTTAAGAGCGTATCAGCCCCAGCATTTT.

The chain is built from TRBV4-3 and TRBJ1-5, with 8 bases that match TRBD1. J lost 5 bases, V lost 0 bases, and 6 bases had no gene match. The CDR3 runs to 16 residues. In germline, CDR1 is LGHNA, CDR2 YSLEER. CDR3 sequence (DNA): TGCGCCAGCAGCCAAGAAGTGGGACAGGACTATCAGCCCCAGCATTTT. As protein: CASSQEVGQDYQPQHF.

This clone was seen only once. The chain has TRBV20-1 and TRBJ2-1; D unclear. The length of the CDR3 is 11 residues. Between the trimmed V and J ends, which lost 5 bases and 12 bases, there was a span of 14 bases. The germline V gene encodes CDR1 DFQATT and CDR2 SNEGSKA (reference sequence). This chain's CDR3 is CSALLSPWQFF. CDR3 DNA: TGCAGTGCTCTTTTATCTCCCTGGCAGTTCTTC.

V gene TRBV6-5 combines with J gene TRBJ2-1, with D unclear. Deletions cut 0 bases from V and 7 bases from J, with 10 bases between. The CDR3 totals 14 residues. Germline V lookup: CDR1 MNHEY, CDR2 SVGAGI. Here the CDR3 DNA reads TGTGCCAGCAGTTACTCGTACAGCATTAATGAGCAGTTCTTC. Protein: CASSYSYSINEQFF.

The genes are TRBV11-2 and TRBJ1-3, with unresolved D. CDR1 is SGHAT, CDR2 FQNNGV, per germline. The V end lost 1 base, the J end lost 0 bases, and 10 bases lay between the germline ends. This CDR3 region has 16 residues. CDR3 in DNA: TGTGCCAGCAGCTTAGGCGGGTCTCCCTCTGGAAACACCATATATTTT. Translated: CASSLGGSPSGNTIYF.

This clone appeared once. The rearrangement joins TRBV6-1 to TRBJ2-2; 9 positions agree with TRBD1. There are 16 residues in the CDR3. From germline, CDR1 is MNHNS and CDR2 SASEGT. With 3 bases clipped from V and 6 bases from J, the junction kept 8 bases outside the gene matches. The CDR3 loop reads CASSDVGQGISGELFF. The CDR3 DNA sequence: TGTGCCAGCAGTGACGTGGGACAGGGTATCTCCGGGGAGCTGTTTTTT.

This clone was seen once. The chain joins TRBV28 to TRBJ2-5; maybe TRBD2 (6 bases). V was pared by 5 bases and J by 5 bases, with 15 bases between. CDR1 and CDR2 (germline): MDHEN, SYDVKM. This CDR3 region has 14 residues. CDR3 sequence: CASSDLASVETQYF. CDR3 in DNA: TGTGCCAGCAGTGACCTAGCGTCAGTTGAGACCCAGTACTTC.

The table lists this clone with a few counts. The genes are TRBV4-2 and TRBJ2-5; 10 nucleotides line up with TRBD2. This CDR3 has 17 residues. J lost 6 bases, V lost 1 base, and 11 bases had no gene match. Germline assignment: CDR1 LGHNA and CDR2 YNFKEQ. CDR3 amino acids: CASSQGGSGGAGKTQYF. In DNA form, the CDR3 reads TGTGCCAGCAGCCAAGGGGGCAGCGGGGGGGCCGGAAAGACCCAGTACTTC.

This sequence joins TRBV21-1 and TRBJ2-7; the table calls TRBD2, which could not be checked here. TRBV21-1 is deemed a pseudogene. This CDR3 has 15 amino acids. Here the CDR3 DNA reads TGTGCCAGCAGCAAAGAGGGCGGGAGCGCCTACGAGCAGTACTTC. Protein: CASSKEGGSAYEQYF.

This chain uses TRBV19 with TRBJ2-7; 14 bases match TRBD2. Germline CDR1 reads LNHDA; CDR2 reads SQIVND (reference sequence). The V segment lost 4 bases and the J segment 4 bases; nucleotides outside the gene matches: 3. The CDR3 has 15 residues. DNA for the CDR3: TGTGCCAGTAGTAAAGGACTAGCGGGGGGTTACGAGCAGTACTTC. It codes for CASSKGLAGGYEQYF.